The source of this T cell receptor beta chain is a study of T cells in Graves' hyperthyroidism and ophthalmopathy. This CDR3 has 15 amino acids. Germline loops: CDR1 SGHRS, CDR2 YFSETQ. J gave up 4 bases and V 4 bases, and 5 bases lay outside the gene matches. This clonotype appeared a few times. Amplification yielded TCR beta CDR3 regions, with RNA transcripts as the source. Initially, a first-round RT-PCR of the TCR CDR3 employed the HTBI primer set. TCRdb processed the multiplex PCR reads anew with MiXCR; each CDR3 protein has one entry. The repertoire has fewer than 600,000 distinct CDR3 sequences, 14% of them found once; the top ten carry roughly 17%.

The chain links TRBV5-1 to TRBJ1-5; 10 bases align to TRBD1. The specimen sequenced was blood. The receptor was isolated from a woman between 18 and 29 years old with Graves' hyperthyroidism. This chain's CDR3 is CASSPQGQGNQPQHF. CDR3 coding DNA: TGCGCCAGCAGCCCCCAGGGACAGGGGAATCAGCCCCAGCATTTT.